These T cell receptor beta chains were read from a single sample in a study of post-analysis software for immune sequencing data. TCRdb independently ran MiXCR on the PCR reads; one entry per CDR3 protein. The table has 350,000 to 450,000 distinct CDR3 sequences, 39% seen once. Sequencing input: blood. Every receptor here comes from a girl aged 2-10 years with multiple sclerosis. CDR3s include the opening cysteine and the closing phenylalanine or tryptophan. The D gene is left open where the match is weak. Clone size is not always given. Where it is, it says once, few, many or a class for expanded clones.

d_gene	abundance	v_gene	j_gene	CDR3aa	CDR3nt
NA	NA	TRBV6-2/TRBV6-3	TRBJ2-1	CAIKNEGRKVFF	TGTGCCATCAAGAATGAGGGGCGTAAGGTGTTCTTC
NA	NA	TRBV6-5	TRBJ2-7	CASSYSGGSGYEQYF	TGTGCCAGCAGTTACTCGGGGGGCTCTGGGTACGAGCAGTACTTC
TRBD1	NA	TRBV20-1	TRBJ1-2	CSASDRVGGYTF	TGCAGTGCTAGCGACAGGGTCGGGGGCTACACCTTC
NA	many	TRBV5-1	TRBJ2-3	CASSLAGTDTQYF	TGCGCCAGCAGCTTGGCCGGCACAGATACGCAGTATTTT
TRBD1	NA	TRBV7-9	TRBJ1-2	CASRAQRGQGGPPGYGYTF	TGTGCCAGCAGAGCTCAAAGGGGACAGGGAGGGCCTCCCGGCTATGGCTACACCTTC
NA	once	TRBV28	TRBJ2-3	CATMITGTSTDTQYF	TGTGCCACCATGATAACCGGGACTAGCACAGATACGCAGTATTTT
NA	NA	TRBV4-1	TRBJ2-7	CASSQGHYEQYF	TGCGCCAGCAGCCAAGGGCACTACGAGCAGTACTTC
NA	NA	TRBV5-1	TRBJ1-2	CASSLLSALPTEDGYTF	TGCGCCAGCAGCTTGTTAAGTGCACTCCCGACAGAGGATGGCTACACCTTC
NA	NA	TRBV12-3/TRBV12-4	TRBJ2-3	CVSSLQITDTQYF	TGTGTCAGCAGTCTACAGATCACAGATACGCAGTATTTT
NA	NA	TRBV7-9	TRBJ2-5	CASSPALDSQVAETQYF	TGTGCCAGCAGTCCCGCCCTTGACAGTCAGGTTGCAGAGACCCAGTACTTC
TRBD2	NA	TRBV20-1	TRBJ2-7	CSASGRISHEQYF	TGCAGTGCTAGCGGGAGGATTAGTCACGAGCAGTACTTC
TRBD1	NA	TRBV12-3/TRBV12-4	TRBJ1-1	CASSRTGDGVGTEAFF	TGTGCCAGCAGTCGGACAGGGGACGGGGTTGGGACTGAAGCTTTCTTT
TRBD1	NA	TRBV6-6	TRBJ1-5	CASTPRQGPNQPQHF	TGTGCCAGCACCCCTAGACAGGGCCCCAATCAGCCCCAGCATTTT
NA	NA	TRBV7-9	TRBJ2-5	CASSFSFRGMETQYF	TGTGCCAGCAGCTTTAGCTTTAGGGGGATGGAGACCCAGTACTTC
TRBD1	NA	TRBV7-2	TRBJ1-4	CASSFGQATNEKLFF	TGTGCCAGCAGCTTCGGACAGGCAACTAATGAAAAACTGTTTTTT
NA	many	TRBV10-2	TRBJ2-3	CASSESDPTPTDTQYF	TGCGCCAGCAGTGAATCGGACCCGACCCCCACAGATACGCAGTATTTT
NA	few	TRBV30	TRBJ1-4	CAWNHRLGTNEKLFF	TGTGCCTGGAATCACCGCCTTGGAACTAATGAAAAACTGTTTTTT
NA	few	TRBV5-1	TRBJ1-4	CASSLRPSGLNEKLFF	TGCGCCAGCAGCTTGCGGCCTAGCGGGCTTAATGAAAAACTGTTTTTT
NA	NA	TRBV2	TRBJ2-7	CASREGHGAYEQYF	TGTGCCAGCAGGGAGGGCCACGGAGCCTACGAGCAGTACTTC
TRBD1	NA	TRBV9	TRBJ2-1	CASSPTGGWYNEQFF	TGTGCCAGCAGCCCTACAGGGGGGTGGTACAATGAGCAGTTCTTC
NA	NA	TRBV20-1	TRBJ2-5	CSARDLKKGDRETQYF	TGCAGTGCTAGAGATCTAAAAAAGGGGGATCGAGAGACCCAGTACTTC
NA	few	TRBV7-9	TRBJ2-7	CASSLAPRDPSYEQYF	TGTGCCAGCAGCTTAGCCCCCAGGGACCCCTCCTACGAGCAGTACTTC
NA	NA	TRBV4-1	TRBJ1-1	CASSQDTGRANTEAFF	TGCGCCAGCAGCCAAGATACTGGGCGGGCGAACACTGAAGCTTTCTTT
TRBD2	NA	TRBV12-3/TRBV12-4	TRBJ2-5	CASCSSGQETQYF	TGTGCCAGCTGTTCTAGCGGACAAGAGACCCAGTACTTC
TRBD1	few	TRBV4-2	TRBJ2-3	CASSQDLKGASTDTQYF	TGTGCCAGCAGCCAAGATCTCAAGGGGGCTAGCACAGATACGCAGTATTTT
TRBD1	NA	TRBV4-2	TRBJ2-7	CASSQAVGTGNEQYF	TGTGCCAGCAGCCAAGCCGTCGGGACAGGGAACGAGCAGTACTTC
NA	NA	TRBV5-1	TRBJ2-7	CASSYLPGDHEQYF	TGCGCCAGCAGCTATCTTCCAGGGGACCACGAGCAGTACTTC
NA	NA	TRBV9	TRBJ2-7	CASSVEEGNEQYF	TGTGCCAGCAGCGTAGAAGAAGGGAACGAGCAGTACTTC
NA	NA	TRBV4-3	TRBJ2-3	CASSQDVGVTDTQYF	TGCGCCAGCAGCCAAGATGTCGGAGTTACAGATACGCAGTATTTT
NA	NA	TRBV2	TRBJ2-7	CASTGSYEQYF	TGTGCCAGCACCGGATCCTACGAGCAGTACTTC
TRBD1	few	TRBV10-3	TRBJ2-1	CAISAIQGRNEQFF	TGTGCCATCAGTGCTATACAGGGGCGGAATGAGCAGTTCTTC
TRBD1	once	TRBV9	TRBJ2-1	CASSVQKDRRDYNEQFF	TGTGCCAGCAGCGTACAAAAGGACAGGCGAGACTACAATGAGCAGTTCTTC
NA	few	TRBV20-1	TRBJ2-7	CSAKTGNEQYF	TGCAGTGCGAAAACAGGGAACGAGCAGTACTTC
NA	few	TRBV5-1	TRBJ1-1	CASSFGGRNTEAFF	TGCGCCAGCAGCTTTGGGGGGCGGAACACTGAAGCTTTCTTT
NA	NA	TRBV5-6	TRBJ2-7	CASSSPGTRTYEQYF	TGTGCCAGCAGCTCTCCCGGGACACGTACCTACGAGCAGTACTTC
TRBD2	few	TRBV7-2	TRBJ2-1	CASSPWTSEQFF	TGTGCCAGCAGCCCGTGGACTAGTGAACAGTTCTTC
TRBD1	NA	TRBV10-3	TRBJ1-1	CAISGQGANTEAFF	TGTGCCATCAGTGGACAGGGGGCCAACACTGAAGCTTTCTTT
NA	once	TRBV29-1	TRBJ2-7	CSVELWTDSYERYF	TGCAGCGTTGAACTGTGGACAGACTCCTACGAGCGGTACTTC
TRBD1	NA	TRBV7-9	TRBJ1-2	CASSQGTGTYYGYTF	TGTGCCAGCAGCCAGGGGACAGGCACTTACTATGGCTACACCTTC
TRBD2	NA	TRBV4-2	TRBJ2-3	CTSSSLRTSGRASTDTQYF	TGTACCAGCAGTTCCCTTAGGACTAGCGGGAGGGCTAGCACAGATACGCAGTATTTT
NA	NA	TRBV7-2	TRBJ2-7	CASSLWVYYEQYF	TGTGCCAGCAGCTTATGGGTCTACTACGAGCAGTACTTC
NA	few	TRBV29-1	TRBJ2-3	CSGDTHRTDTQYF	TGCAGCGGGGACACCCACCGCACAGATACGCAGTATTTT
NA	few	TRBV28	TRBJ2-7	CASSSWNEQYF	TGTGCCAGCAGCTCCTGGAACGAGCAGTACTTC
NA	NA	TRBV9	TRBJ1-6	CASSVEADSYNSPLHF	TGTGCCAGCAGCGTAGAGGCCGACAGTTATAATTCACCCCTCCACTTT
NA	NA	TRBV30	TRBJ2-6	CAWSSQGANVLTF	TGTGCCTGGAGTAGCCAGGGGGCCAACGTCCTGACTTTC